This TCR beta chain appears in the sequencing data of a study of cytomegalovirus exposure and HLA in healthy donors. Notes on the study in general: In a later analysis, at a false discovery rate of 0.05, roughly 17,000 TCR beta sequences matched HLA alleles. Analysis performed later showed TCR beta chains linked to HLA being more clonally expanded than equally common others.

A remark on this clone: Its antigen is unidentified.

V lost 0 bases, J lost 4 bases, and 18 bases lay in between. This CDR3 is 17 amino acids long. CDR1 is MGHRA and CDR2 is YSYEKL in the germline V gene. The PCR had 60 Vbeta and 13 Jbeta primers. Here immunoSEQ multiplex PCR was the method, and the copy in TCRdb shows in-frame clones only, minus some. This sample has about 150,000 clones; 80% occur once, and the top ten carry 6% to 7.5%. The source of this sequence is a man aged 25-45 years in good health and CMV-seropositive. The chain has TRBV4-1 and TRBJ1-2; D is unresolved. Source material: PBMCs. CDR3 region: CASSQDRSIGRAYGYTF. CDR3 nucleotide sequence: TGCGCCAGCAGCCAAGATCGTAGTATAGGGCGGGCCTATGGCTACACCTTC.